These 19 T cell receptor beta chains share one sample of origin, sequenced in a study of T cell responses to AZD1222 COVID-19 vaccine. Method: immunoSEQ multiplex PCR; TCRdb's copy keeps in-frame clones and lacks some. This repertoire shows around 99,000 clones, 90% to 95% found once; its top ten account for about 13%. Sequences were derived from peripheral blood, sampled on day 0 of AZD1222 vaccination. The source is an adult in good health.

The chain couples TRBV19 to TRBJ1-5, with D possibly TRBD1 on 6 matching bases. Looked up from germline, CDR1 is LNHDA and CDR2 is SQIVND (reference sequence). The V and J ends lost 6 bases and 3 bases respectively, with 18 bases between them. This CDR3 comprises 16 residues. The CDR3: CASSIFNGQNNQPQHF. The CDR3 DNA is TGTGCCAGTAGCATATTCAACGGACAGAACAATCAGCCCCAGCATTTT.

The chain joins TRBV29-1 to TRBJ2-7, with TRBD2 identical over 10 bases. V was pared by 4 bases and J by 2 bases, with 8 bases of the junction left unmatched. The CDR3 is made up of 15 amino acids. CDR1 and CDR2 from the germline V gene are SQVTM and ANQGSEA. CDR3 amino acids: CSVAWSGGAPYEQYF. CDR3 nucleotide sequence: TGCAGCGTTGCCTGGAGCGGGGGGGCTCCCTACGAGCAGTACTTC.

The rearrangement links TRBV6-1 to TRBJ1-5; possibly TRBD1 for D (6 bases). V shed 0 bases and J shed 0 bases, with 15 bases lying between them. The CDR3 sequence is 18 residues long. Germline values: CDR1 MNHNS, CDR2 SASEGT. The CDR3 protein is CASSEAGDGQNSNQPQHF. As DNA, the CDR3 is TGTGCCAGCAGTGAAGCGGGAGACGGACAGAATAGCAATCAGCCCCAGCATTTT.

The chain joins TRBV5-1 to TRBJ2-7; D gene unclear. The CDR3 runs to 13 residues. V was clipped by 0 bases and J by 2 bases, with 6 bases between them. Germline V gene data show CDR1 as SGHRS and CDR2 as YFSETQ. The CDR3 region has the DNA TGCGCCAGCAGCTTGGAAACGGCCTACGAGCAGTACTTC. Its translation: CASSLETAYEQYF.

The chain couples TRBV5-4 to TRBJ2-7, with a possible D match to TRBD1 (5 bases). Trimming took off 4 bases at V and 9 bases at J, with 23 bases between the two ends. The germline V gene has CDR1 SGHNT and CDR2 YYREEE (reference sequence). The CDR3 runs to 15 residues. The CDR3, as DNA: TGTGCCAGCAGCCCCGACAGAGCCGCAGTTAGGCCGCAGTACTTC. Translation gives CASSPDRAAVRPQYF.

The CDR3 bases are TGTGCCTGGAGCCTCCAGGGCCGGCCCCAGCATTTT. Translating it yields CAWSLQGRPQHF. The genes are TRBV30 and TRBJ1-5; perhaps TRBD1 as D (5 bases). CDR1 is GTSNPN and CDR2 is SVGIG in the germline V gene (reference sequence). Trimming left V 3 bases short and J 9 bases short, with 12 bases between. This CDR3 comprises 12 residues.

The count of this clone is one. This rearrangement joins TRBV5-1 to TRBJ1-1; tentative D call: TRBD1 (6 bases). The CDR3 loop spans 14 amino acids. V was cut by 5 bases and J by 3 bases, with 14 bases left in between. CDR1 and CDR2 (germline): SGHRS, YFSETQ. The CDR3 sequence is CASRTVPGDTEAFF. CDR3 DNA sequence: TGCGCCAGCAGGACCGTTCCAGGGGACACTGAAGCTTTCTTT.

V and J are TRBV5-1 and TRBJ2-2; the D is unclear. Germline CDR1 and CDR2: SGHRS and YFSETQ. V shed 0 bases and J shed 2 bases, with 8 bases lying between them. The CDR3 runs 15 residues. The CDR3 DNA follows: TGCGCCAGCAGCTTGGTTGGACCTAACACCGGGGAGCTGTTTTTT. Translation gives CASSLVGPNTGELFF.

V usage is TRBV6-1 and J usage is TRBJ1-1; weak D call: TRBD1 (5 bases). Germline V gene data show CDR1 as MNHNS and CDR2 as SASEGT. The CDR3 totals 13 residues. V lost 2 bases to trimming and J lost 6 bases, with 10 bases between them. CDR3 nucleotides: TGTGCCAGCAGTGAAACGCCGGGGGCTGAAGCTTTCTTT. Its protein is CASSETPGAEAFF.

V and J are TRBV30 and TRBJ1-1; D gene unclear. CDR1 and CDR2 (germline): GTSNPN, SVGIG (reference sequence). This CDR3 has 11 amino acids. V shed 5 bases and J shed 0 bases, with 4 bases lying between them. CDR3 region: CAWLMNTEAFF. The CDR3 nucleotides are TGTGCCTGGTTGATGAACACTGAAGCTTTCTTT.

V is TRBV14 and J is TRBJ1-2, with a weak D call TRBD1 (5 bases). The CDR3 is 14 amino acids. V shed 1 base and J shed 6 bases, with 12 bases lying between them. Germline V gene lookup returns CDR1 SGHDN and CDR2 FVKESK. For the CDR3, the DNA is TGTGCCAGCAGCCAAGGGAGGGGAGACGATGGCTACACCTTC. Amino acids: CASSQGRGDDGYTF. Complete variable domain (other parts from reference TRBV14 and TRBJ1-2): EAGVTQFPSHSVIEKGQTVTLRCDPISGHDNLYWYRRVMGKEIKFLLHFVKESKQDESGMPNNRFLAERTGGTYSTLKVQPAELEDSGVYFCASSQGRGDDGYTFGSGTRLTVV.

This chain connects TRBV24-1 to TRBJ2-1, with D hard to call. The CDR3 has 11 residues. Between the trimmed V and J ends, which lost 7 bases and 9 bases, there was a span of 9 bases. Germline assignment: CDR1 KGHDR and CDR2 SFDVKD. CDR3 protein: CATRLGTEQFF. The CDR3 nucleotides are TGTGCCACCAGGCTAGGAACTGAGCAGTTCTTC.

The chain employs TRBV29-1 and TRBJ2-1; 7 bases map to TRBD1. Germline V lookup: CDR1 SQVTM, CDR2 ANQGSEA. The ends lost 7 bases at V and 7 bases at J; junction bases unmatched: 7. The CDR3 contains 12 residues. The CDR3 sequence is CSATGVLNEQFF. The CDR3 DNA follows: TGCAGCGCTACAGGGGTTTTAAATGAGCAGTTCTTC.

This chain connects TRBV2 to TRBJ1-5; 8 bases map to TRBD1. The J segment lost 3 bases and the V segment lost 9 bases, leaving 7 bases of the junction unmatched. This CDR3 has 14 amino acids. The germline gives CDR1 SNHLY, CDR2 FYNNEI. CDR3: CASGGQAYNQPQHF. The CDR3 bases are TGTGCCAGTGGGGGACAGGCCTACAATCAGCCCCAGCATTTT.

The rearrangement joins TRBV2 to TRBJ2-1; the match to TRBD2 covers 11 bases. After removal of 6 bases from V and 12 bases from J, the junction contained 13 bases not matched to a gene. This CDR3 region has 15 residues. The germline V gene has CDR1 SNHLY and CDR2 FYNNEI. The CDR3 loop reads CASRDTSGGRTRQFF. The CDR3 nucleotides read TGTGCCAGCAGAGATACTAGCGGGGGTCGCACGCGGCAGTTCTTC. Supplemented by reference TRBV2 and TRBJ2-1, the full variable domain reads EPEVTQTPSHQVTQMGQEVILRCVPISNHLYFYWYRQILGQKVEFLVSFYNNEISEKSEIFDDQFSVERPDGSNFTLKIRSTKLEDSAMYFCASRDTSGGRTRQFFGPGTRLTVL.

This chain links TRBV14 with TRBJ1-2, with D hard to call. The CDR3 runs to 12 residues. Germline V gene sequence: CDR1 SGHDN, CDR2 FVKESK. V was shortened by 1 base and J by 7 bases, with 7 bases between the two germline ends. CDR3 sequence reads: CASSQGYGGYTF. CDR3 coding DNA: TGTGCCAGCAGCCAAGGCTACGGTGGCTACACCTTC.

The rearrangement links TRBV18 to TRBJ1-1; no reliable D call. This CDR3 has 14 residues. Trimming took 3 bases from V and 0 from J, leaving 8 bases between them. Germline CDR1 and CDR2: KGHSH and LQKENI. The CDR3 DNA reads TGTGCCAGCTCACCGGTAGGAGTGAACACTGAAGCTTTCTTT. As protein: CASSPVGVNTEAFF.

The gene calls are TRBV4-3 and TRBJ1-1; D unclear. This CDR3 is built from 15 residues. V shed 3 bases and J shed 0 bases, with 11 bases lying between them. Looked up from germline, CDR1 is LGHNA and CDR2 is YSLEER. CDR3 residues: CASSQQAQMNTEAFF. The CDR3 DNA reads TGCGCCAGCAGCCAGCAAGCGCAGATGAACACTGAAGCTTTCTTT.

The chain has TRBV4-1 and TRBJ1-2, with no clear D. CDR3 length: 13 residues. The germline V and J ends were trimmed by 3 bases and 7 bases, with 12 bases remaining between them. Germline CDR1 and CDR2: MGHRA and YSYEKL. This CDR3 reads CASSHPKDVGYTF. The CDR3 nucleotides are TGCGCCAGCAGCCACCCAAAAGATGTTGGCTACACCTTC.